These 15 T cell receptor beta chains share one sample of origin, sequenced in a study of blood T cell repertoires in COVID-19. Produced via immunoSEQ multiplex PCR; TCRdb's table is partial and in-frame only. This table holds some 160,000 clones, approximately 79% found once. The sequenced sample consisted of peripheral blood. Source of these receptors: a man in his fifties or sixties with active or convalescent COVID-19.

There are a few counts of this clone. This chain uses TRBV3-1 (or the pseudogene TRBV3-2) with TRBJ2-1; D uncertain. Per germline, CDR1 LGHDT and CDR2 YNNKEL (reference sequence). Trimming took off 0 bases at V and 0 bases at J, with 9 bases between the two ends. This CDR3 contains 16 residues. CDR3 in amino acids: CASSQEPPGSYNEQFF. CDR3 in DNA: TGTGCCAGCAGCCAAGAACCCCCAGGCTCCTACAATGAGCAGTTCTTC.

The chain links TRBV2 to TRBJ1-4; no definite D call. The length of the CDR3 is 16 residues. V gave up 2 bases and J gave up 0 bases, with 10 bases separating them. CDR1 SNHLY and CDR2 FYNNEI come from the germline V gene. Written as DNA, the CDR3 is TGTGCCAGCAGTGAATTTCAGCGAGCAACTAATGAAAAACTGTTTTTT. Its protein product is CASSEFQRATNEKLFF.

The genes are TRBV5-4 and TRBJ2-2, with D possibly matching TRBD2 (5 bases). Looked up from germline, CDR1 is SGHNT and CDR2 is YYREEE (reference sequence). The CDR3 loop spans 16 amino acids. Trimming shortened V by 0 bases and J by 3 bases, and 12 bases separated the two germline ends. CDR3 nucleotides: TGTGCCAGCAGCTTGGGGTCGGAGGTTTACACCGGGGAGCTGTTTTTT. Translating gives CASSLGSEVYTGELFF.

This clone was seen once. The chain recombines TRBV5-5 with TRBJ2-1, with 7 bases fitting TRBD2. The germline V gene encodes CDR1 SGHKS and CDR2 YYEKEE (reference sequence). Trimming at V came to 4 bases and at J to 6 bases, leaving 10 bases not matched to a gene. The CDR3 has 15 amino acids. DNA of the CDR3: TGTGCCAGCAGCACCATACTAGCGATGGCCAATGAGCAGTTCTTC. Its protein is CASSTILAMANEQFF.

The CDR3 loop reads CASRPIEGGFGKNIQYF. The CDR3, as DNA: TGTGCCAGCAGACCCATTGAGGGGGGGTTTGGCAAAAACATTCAGTACTTC. The chain carries TRBV2 and TRBJ2-4; tentatively, D is TRBD2 (7 bases). V was cut by 6 bases and J by 3 bases, with 21 bases left in between. The CDR3 covers 17 residues. Germline CDR1 is SNHLY and CDR2 is FYNNEI.

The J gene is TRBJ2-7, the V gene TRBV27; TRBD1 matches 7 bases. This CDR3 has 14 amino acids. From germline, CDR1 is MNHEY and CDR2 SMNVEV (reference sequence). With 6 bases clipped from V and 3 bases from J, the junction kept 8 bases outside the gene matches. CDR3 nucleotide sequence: TGTGCCAGCAGCCGTCAGACAGGGTTCTACGAGCAGTACTTC. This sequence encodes CASSRQTGFYEQYF.

DNA for the CDR3: TGTGCCATCAGTGGGGACAGGGAAGCTAATTCACCCCTCCACTTT. Protein: CAISGDREANSPLHF. The V call is TRBV10-3, the J call TRBJ1-6; 9 positions agree with TRBD1. V lost 4 bases and J lost 6; bases outside the gene matches: 4. The CDR3 is 15 amino acids. The germline V gene encodes CDR1 ENHRY and CDR2 SYGVKD.

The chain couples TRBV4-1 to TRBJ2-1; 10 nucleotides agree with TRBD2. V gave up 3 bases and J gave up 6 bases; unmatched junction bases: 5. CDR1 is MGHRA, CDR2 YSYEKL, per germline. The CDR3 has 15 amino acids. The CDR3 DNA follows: TGCGCCAGCAGCCACTCCGGGACTAGCGTCAATGAGCAGTTCTTC. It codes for CASSHSGTSVNEQFF.

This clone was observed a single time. The CDR3 spells CATRTSGAPHEQYF. The CDR3 nucleotides read TGTGCCACTAGGACTAGCGGGGCACCCCACGAGCAGTACTTC. The chain links TRBV6-5 to TRBJ2-7, with 12 bases matching TRBD2. V was clipped by 10 bases and J by 5 bases; unmatched bases: 9. From germline, CDR1 is MNHEY and CDR2 SVGAGI. This CDR3 has 14 amino acids.

CDR3 DNA: TGTGCCAGCAGAGACAGGGGAAGGGAAGAGACCCAGTACTTC. Its translation is CASRDRGREETQYF. The chain employs TRBV6-5 and TRBJ2-5; 8 nucleotides line up with TRBD1. This CDR3 is 14 amino acids long. Germline trimming cut 6 bases from V and 3 bases from J; bases unmatched to any gene: 6. CDR1 and CDR2 from the germline V gene are MNHEY and SVGAGI.

CDR3 DNA sequence: TGTGCCAGCAGTGAATCGCGGCCTGAGCTGTTTTTT. Its protein is CASSESRPELFF. The gene calls are TRBV6-1 and TRBJ2-2; D gene ambiguous. The CDR3 length is 12 residues. Germline CDR1 reads MNHNS; CDR2 reads SASEGT. Trimming took 2 bases from V and 11 from J, leaving 9 bases between them.

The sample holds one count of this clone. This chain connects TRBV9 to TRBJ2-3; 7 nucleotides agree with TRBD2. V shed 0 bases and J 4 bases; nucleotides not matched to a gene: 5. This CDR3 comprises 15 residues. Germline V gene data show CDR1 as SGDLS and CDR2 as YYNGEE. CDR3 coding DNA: TGTGCCAGCAGCGTAGGGGCGGGAGCAGCAGATACGCAGTATTTT. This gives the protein CASSVGAGAADTQYF.

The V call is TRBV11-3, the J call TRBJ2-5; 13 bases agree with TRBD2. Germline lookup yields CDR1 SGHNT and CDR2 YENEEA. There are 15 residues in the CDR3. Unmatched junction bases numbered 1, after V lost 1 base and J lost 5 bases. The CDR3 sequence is CASSLGLAGGETQYF. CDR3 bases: TGTGCCAGCAGCTTAGGACTAGCGGGAGGCGAGACCCAGTACTTC.

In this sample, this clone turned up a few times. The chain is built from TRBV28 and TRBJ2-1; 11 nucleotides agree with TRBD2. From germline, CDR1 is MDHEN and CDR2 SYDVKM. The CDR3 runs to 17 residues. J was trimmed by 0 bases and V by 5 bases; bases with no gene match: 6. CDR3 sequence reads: CASSAGTSGPSYNEQFF. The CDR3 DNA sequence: TGTGCCAGCAGTGCCGGGACTAGCGGCCCCTCCTACAATGAGCAGTTCTTC.

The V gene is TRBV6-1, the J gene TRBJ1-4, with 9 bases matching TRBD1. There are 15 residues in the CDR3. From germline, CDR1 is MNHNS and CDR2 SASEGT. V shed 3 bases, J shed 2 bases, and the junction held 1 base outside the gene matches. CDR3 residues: CASSEGTGTNEKLFF. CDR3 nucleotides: TGTGCCAGCAGTGAGGGGACAGGGACTAATGAAAAACTGTTTTTT.